The sequence of this T cell receptor (beta chain) was determined in a study of cytomegalovirus exposure and HLA in healthy donors. Notes on the study in general: Confirmation in vitro established that three CMV-associated chains were specific for CMV antigens. Later analysis identified a missense DCLRE1C variant that was linked to TCR beta V- and J-gene trimming.

The PCR ran on 60 Vbeta and 13 Jbeta primers. Data came from immunoSEQ multiplex PCR; TCRdb stores just in-frame clones and leaves some out. The repertoire has around 70,000 clones, roughly 89% of them found once; the top ten carry roughly 2%. Between the trimmed V and J ends, which lost 5 bases and 5 bases, there was a span of 16 bases. The CDR3 runs 15 residues. The V gene's germline CDR1 is MNHEY and CDR2 SMNVEV (reference sequence). Points on this clone: The antigen remains unidentified.

Samples came from healthy bone marrow donors. Though probably carrying unrecorded immune exposures, donors were nominally healthy at sampling. The TCR comes from a woman aged 25 to 39 in good health and CMV-seronegative. This sequence joins TRBV27 and TRBJ2-1, with TRBD1 as a possible D gene (7 bases). Source material: PBMCs. The DNA for the CDR3 is TGTGCCAGCAGTCCAGGGGGGCGGCGGAACAATGAGCAGTTCTTC. It encodes CASSPGGRRNNEQFF.